This record covers a single TCR beta chain. This entry belongs to a study of early T cells in non-severe SARS-CoV-2 infection. Study background: Unsorted whole blood bulk RNA was sequenced, with unpaired chains.

Individual cDNA molecules were tagged with unique molecular identifiers. TCRdb reprocessed the 5' RACE reads via MiXCR and lists one record per CDR3 protein. The sample gives 70,000 to 90,000 distinct CDR3 sequences, 15% to 19% of which show up once; 12% is in the top ten. The CDR3 contains 17 residues. Per the germline V gene, CDR1 is PRHDT and CDR2 is FYEKMQ (reference sequence). The V gene end was trimmed by 5 bases and the J gene end by 5 bases; junction bases not matched to a gene: 14. This TCR was recovered from an adult who was a healthcare worker with PCR-confirmed SARS-CoV-2 infection or an uninfected control (not recorded which). The gene calls are TRBV13 and TRBJ2-1, with 8 bases that match TRBD2. Sequences were obtained from whole blood. For the CDR3, the DNA is TGTGCCAGCAGCCCAGCTCTCGGGGGGGAGTTCGACAATGAGCAGTTCTTC. It translates to CASSPALGGEFDNEQFF.